This TCR beta chain appears in the sequencing data of a study of beta chain features in type 1 diabetes. The authors reverse transcribed all of the isolated RNA, so sequencing captured expressed TCRB transcripts. Data came from immunoSEQ multiplex PCR; TCRdb stores just in-frame clones and leaves some out. The sample shows hundreds of thousands of clones, over 25% of them seen only once. Staining for CD45RO/CCR7/CD25/CD127/CD95/CD27 allowed sorting of CD4+ naive, central memory, regulatory and stem cell-like memory cells. Details on this clone: What it recognizes is unknown.

Study results and limitations: Amplification by PCR could prefer shorter templates, with the same effect in patients and controls. Type 1 diabetes patients showed a moderate but significant shortening of TCRB CDR3s in all four CD4+ subsets.

The germline V gene has CDR1 GTSNPN and CDR2 SVGIG (reference sequence). Deletions cut 0 bases from V and 0 bases from J, with 11 bases between. The CDR3 has 16 residues. The V and J genes are TRBV30 and TRBJ2-2; D call uncertain. The source of this sequence is a man aged 18 to 29 in good health. Sequencing was done on a sample of naive CD4+ T cells from blood. The CDR3 loop reads CAWSVLGGANTGELFF. The CDR3 nucleotides read TGTGCCTGGAGTGTACTTGGCGGTGCGAACACCGGGGAGCTGTTTTTT.